This T cell receptor (beta chain) was sequenced during a study of T cells in Graves' hyperthyroidism and ophthalmopathy. Regarding the study as a whole: Appearing also in blood were most of the thyroid clonotypes expanded above 0.001. Ophthalmopathy and stable hyperthyroidism were told apart by a 13 V-J model.

The CDR3 consists of 11 residues. CDR1 DFQATT and CDR2 SNEGSKA come from the germline V gene (reference sequence). V lost 8 bases, J lost 9 bases, and 14 bases lay in between. The TCR beta CDR3 regions underwent amplification using RNA transcripts as the source. First-round RT-PCR targeting the TCR CDR3 was performed with the HTBI primer set. One entry per CDR3 protein results from TCRdb running MiXCR on the multiplex PCR reads. Here the sample spans about 290,000 distinct CDR3 sequences, approximately 13% being singletons. Concerning this clonotype: The antigen is undetermined.

Participants, patients aged 18 to 65, had newly diagnosed hyperthyroidism with a duration under 2 months. Those patients with uncontrolled infection, other autoimmune disease, pregnancy or lactation were excluded. The chain combines TRBV20-1 with TRBJ2-1; D unresolved. The sequence was collected from a woman aged 40 to 50 with Graves' hyperthyroidism. The specimen sequenced was blood. The DNA for the CDR3 is TGCAGTTGTGGGTGGTTATCTGAGCAGTTCTTC. Translating gives CSCGWLSEQFF.